Below are 10 T cell receptor beta chains sequenced from a single sample in a study of blood T cell repertoires in COVID-19. TCRdb keeps only in-frame clones here, not all; method: immunoSEQ multiplex PCR. The repertoire has tens of thousands of clones, roughly three quarters of them found once; the top ten carry roughly 30%. Material: peripheral blood. The receptors come from a woman of 80 years or more with acute or convalescent COVID-19.

V usage is TRBV18 and J usage is TRBJ2-7; 11 bases map to TRBD2. Germline V lookup: CDR1 KGHSH, CDR2 LQKENI. J gave up 0 bases and V 3 bases, and 13 bases lay outside the gene matches. This CDR3 contains 19 residues. CDR3 protein: CASSPLVLAGVQSSYEQYF. The CDR3 coding sequence is TGTGCCAGCTCACCTCTGGTACTAGCGGGAGTCCAGAGCTCCTACGAGCAGTACTTC.

The chain has TRBV25-1 and TRBJ2-1; 10 nucleotides agree with TRBD2. The CDR3 has 15 residues. Germline-derived CDR1 and CDR2 are MGHDK and SYGVNS. Unmatched junction bases numbered 8, after V lost 6 bases and J lost 6 bases. CDR3 protein: CASSPPWTSGNEQFF. The CDR3 coding sequence is TGTGCCAGCAGCCCTCCTTGGACTAGCGGCAATGAGCAGTTCTTC.

This sequence joins TRBV5-6 and TRBJ2-7; possibly TRBD1 for D (6 bases). CDR3 length: 14 amino acids. The ends were cut back, 2 bases at V and 6 bases at J, with 15 bases in the middle. Per the germline V gene, CDR1 is SGHDT and CDR2 is YYEEEE. This CDR3 is CASSLRGKILEQYF. The DNA of the CDR3 is TGTGCCAGCAGCTTAAGGGGGAAGATCCTCGAGCAGTACTTC.

The chain combines TRBV29-1 with TRBJ1-2; D not resolved. Trimming took 8 bases from V and 6 from J, leaving 16 bases between them. Germline loops: CDR1 SQVTM, CDR2 ANQGSEA. The CDR3 loop spans 12 amino acids. The CDR3 spells CSSQVAADGYTF. In DNA form, the CDR3 reads TGCAGCTCCCAAGTGGCGGCGGATGGCTACACCTTC.

The chain links TRBV9 to TRBJ2-1, with a possible D match to TRBD2 (5 bases). V lost 4 bases and J 2 bases, leaving 22 bases between the germline ends. The length of the CDR3 is 18 residues. Germline V gene lookup returns CDR1 SGDLS and CDR2 YYNGEE. The CDR3 bases are TGTGCCAGCAGCCCAGCATGGGGAGTGGGGTCGACCTACAATGAGCAGTTCTTC. This codes for CASSPAWGVGSTYNEQFF.

This chain joins TRBV10-3 and TRBJ1-2, with 10 positions matching TRBD1. The CDR3 contains 13 residues. Losses at the gene ends were 9 bases for V and 2 bases for J; bases not matched to a gene: 3. Germline V gene lookup returns CDR1 ENHRY and CDR2 SYGVKD. CDR3 in amino acids: CAIGTGENYGYTF. The CDR3 nucleotides read TGTGCCATAGGGACAGGGGAGAACTATGGCTACACCTTC.

The rearrangement uses TRBV3-1 (or the pseudogene TRBV3-2) and TRBJ1-2; possible D gene TRBD1, 5 bases. This CDR3 is 14 amino acids long. Trimming left V 0 bases short and J 4 bases short, with 9 bases between. Germline V lookup: CDR1 LGHDT, CDR2 YNNKEL (reference sequence). As DNA, the CDR3 is TGTGCCAGCAGCCAAGATCAGGGCGGCTATGGCTACACCTTC. Translated: CASSQDQGGYGYTF.

The chain couples TRBV10-3 to TRBJ2-2, with TRBD2 matching over 10 bases. The germline CDR1 and CDR2 sequences are ENHRY and SYGVKD. The CDR3 loop spans 16 amino acids. The ends lost 6 bases at V and 0 bases at J; junction bases unmatched: 4. The CDR3 nucleotides are TGTGCCATCAGAGACAGCGGGAGGGCGAACACCGGGGAGCTGTTTTTT. Amino acids: CAIRDSGRANTGELFF.

CDR3 region: CASSYRGGNEKLFF. DNA for the CDR3: TGTGCCAGCAGCTACAGGGGTGGTAATGAAAAACTGTTTTTT. V and J are TRBV7-2 and TRBJ1-4; 7 nucleotides match TRBD1. The CDR3 sequence is 14 residues long. The germline gives CDR1 SGHTA, CDR2 FQGNSA. The V and J ends lost 4 bases and 4 bases, in that order; junction bases with no gene match: 3.

The J gene is TRBJ2-1, the V gene TRBV6-4, with TRBD2 identical over 9 bases. CDR1 is MRHNA and CDR2 is SNTAGT in the germline V gene. This CDR3 spans 15 amino acids. V shed 5 bases, J shed 1 base, and the junction held 3 bases outside the gene matches. CDR3 loop: CASSSSGGSYNEQFF. The CDR3 nucleotides are TGTGCCAGCAGTAGTAGCGGGGGTTCCTACAATGAGCAGTTCTTC.